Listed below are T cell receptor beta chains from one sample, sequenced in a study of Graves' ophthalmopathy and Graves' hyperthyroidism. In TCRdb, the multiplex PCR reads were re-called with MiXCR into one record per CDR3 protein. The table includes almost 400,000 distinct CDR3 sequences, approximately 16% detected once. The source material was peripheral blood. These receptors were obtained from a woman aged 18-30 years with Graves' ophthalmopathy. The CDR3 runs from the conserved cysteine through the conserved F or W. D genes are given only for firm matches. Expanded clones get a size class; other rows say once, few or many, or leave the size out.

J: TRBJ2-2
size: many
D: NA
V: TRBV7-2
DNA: TGTGCCAGCAGCTTCAGCTTGAACACCGGGGAGCTGTTTTTT
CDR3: CASSFSLNTGELFF

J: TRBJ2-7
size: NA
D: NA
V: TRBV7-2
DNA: TGTGCCAGCAGCCGGGTCGATACGGGCTACGAGCAGTACTTC
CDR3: CASSRVDTGYEQYF

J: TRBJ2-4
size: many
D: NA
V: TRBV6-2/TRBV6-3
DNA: TGTGCCAGCAGTTACCCCCCCCCCGGGGCGGGTAACAGGGCCAAAAACATTCAGTACTTC
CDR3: CASSYPPPGAGNRAKNIQYF

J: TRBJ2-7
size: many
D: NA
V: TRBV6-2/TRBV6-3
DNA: TGTGCCAGCAGCCGACAGGTCTACGAGCAGTACTTC
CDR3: CASSRQVYEQYF

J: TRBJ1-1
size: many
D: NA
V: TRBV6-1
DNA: TGTGCCAGCAGTCCTTCACCTACAGGGAGGTTAACTGAAGCTTTCTTT
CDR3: CASSPSPTGRLTEAFF

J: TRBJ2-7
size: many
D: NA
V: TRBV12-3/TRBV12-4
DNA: TGTGCCAGCAGTTTGCACAGGGACTCCTACGAGCAGTACTTC
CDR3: CASSLHRDSYEQYF

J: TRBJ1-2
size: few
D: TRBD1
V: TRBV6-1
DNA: TGTGCCAGCAACCTAGACAGGGTGTATGGCTACACCTTC
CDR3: CASNLDRVYGYTF

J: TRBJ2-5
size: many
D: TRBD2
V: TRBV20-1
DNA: TGCAGTGCTAGATTTAGCGGGAGGCTCCAAGAGACCCAGTACTTC
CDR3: CSARFSGRLQETQYF

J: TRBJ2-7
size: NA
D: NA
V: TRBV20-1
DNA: TGCAGTGCTAGAGAGGGCGGGGATACCTACGAGCAGTACTTC
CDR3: CSAREGGDTYEQYF

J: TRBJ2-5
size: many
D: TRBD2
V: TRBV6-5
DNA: TGTGCCAGCAGTTACTCGGGACTAGCGGGTCTCGGGGCCCAGTACTTC
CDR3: CASSYSGLAGLGAQYF

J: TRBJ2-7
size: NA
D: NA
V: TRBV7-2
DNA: TGTGCCAGCAGCCACGGACAATCCTACGAGCAGTACTTC
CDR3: CASSHGQSYEQYF

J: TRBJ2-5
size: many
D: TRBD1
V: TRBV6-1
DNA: TGTGCCAGCAGTGAACCCAGGGGGCGAAAGACCCAGTACTTC
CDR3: CASSEPRGRKTQYF

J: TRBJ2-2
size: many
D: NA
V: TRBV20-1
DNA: TGCAGTGCTAGAGATGTCGATACCGGGGAGCTGTTTTTT
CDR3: CSARDVDTGELFF

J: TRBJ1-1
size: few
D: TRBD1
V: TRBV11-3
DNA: TGTGCCAGCAGCTTAGTCGGGCCAATACGACAGGGGCCTTTGAACACTGAAGCTTTCTTT
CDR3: CASSLVGPIRQGPLNTEAFF

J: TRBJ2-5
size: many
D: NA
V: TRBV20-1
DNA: TGCAGTGCTAGAAAATACAGGGCCCAAGAGACCCAGTACTTC
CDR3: CSARKYRAQETQYF

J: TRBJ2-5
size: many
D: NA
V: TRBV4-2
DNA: TGTGCCAGCAGCCAAGGGGCAGGACCTCAAGAGACCCAGTACTTC
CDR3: CASSQGAGPQETQYF

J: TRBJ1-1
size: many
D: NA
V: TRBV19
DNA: TGTGCCAGTAGTATAGGGCGGGGAACGGACACTGAAGCTTTCTTT
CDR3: CASSIGRGTDTEAFF

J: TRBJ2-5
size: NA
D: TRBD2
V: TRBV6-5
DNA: TGTGCCAGCAGTTTCGGGGGGACCGGGACCCAGTACTTC
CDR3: CASSFGGTGTQYF

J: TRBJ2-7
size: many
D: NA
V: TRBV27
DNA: TGTGCCAGCAGCGGGCCCTCCTACGAGCAGTACTTC
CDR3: CASSGPSYEQYF

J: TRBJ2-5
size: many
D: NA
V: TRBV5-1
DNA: TGCGCCAGCAGCTTGACAGGGACAGAGACCCAGTACTTC
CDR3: CASSLTGTETQYF

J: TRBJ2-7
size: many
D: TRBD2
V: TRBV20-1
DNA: TGCAGTGCCCGAAGACTAGCGGGAGGCTACGAGCAGTACTTC
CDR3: CSARRLAGGYEQYF

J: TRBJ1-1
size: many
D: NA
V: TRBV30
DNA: TGTGCCCAAAGGACTCATGATAACACTGAAGCTTTCTTT
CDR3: CAQRTHDNTEAFF

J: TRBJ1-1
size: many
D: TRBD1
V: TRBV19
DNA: TGTGCCAGTAGTATAGTAGGGACAGCGAACACTGAAGCTTTCTTT
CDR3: CASSIVGTANTEAFF

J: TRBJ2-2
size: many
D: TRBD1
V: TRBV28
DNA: TGTGCCAGCAGTCCCCCAGGGGGCCCACGCACCGGGGAGCTGTTTTTT
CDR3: CASSPPGGPRTGELFF

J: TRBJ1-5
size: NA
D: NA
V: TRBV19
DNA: TGTGCCAGTAGTTTCATGGACGGTTCTAATCAGCCCCAGCATTTT
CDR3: CASSFMDGSNQPQHF

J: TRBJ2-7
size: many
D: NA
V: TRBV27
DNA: TGTGCCAGCAGTTTAAGGACCCCCAGCTACGAGCAGTACTTC
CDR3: CASSLRTPSYEQYF

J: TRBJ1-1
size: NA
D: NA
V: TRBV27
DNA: TGTGCCAGCAGTTTATCCGACAGATTGAACACTGAAGCTTTCTTT
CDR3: CASSLSDRLNTEAFF

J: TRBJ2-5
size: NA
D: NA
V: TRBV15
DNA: TGTGCCACCAGCAGAGATATAGCCGTTTGGGAGACCCAGTACTTC
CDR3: CATSRDIAVWETQYF

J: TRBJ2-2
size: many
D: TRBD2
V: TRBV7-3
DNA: TGTGCCAGCAGCTTAACCTCTAGCGGGGGCCTAGTCCCCGGGGAGCTGTTTTTT
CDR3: CASSLTSSGGLVPGELFF

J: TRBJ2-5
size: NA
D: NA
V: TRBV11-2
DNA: TGTGCCAGCGGACTCCAGCAAGAGACCCAGTACTTC
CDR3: CASGLQQETQYF

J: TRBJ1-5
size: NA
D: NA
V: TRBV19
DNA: TGTGCCAGTAGGAAATCGAACAGCGCTTATAGCAATCAGCCCCAGCATTTT
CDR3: CASRKSNSAYSNQPQHF

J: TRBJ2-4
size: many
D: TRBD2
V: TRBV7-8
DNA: TGTGCCAGCAGCTTAGCGCAGCGGGAGGTAGCCAAAAACATTCAGTACTTC
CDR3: CASSLAQREVAKNIQYF

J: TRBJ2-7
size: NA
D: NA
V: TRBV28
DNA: TGTGCCAGCAGTGGAGTGGGGCTGTCCTACGAGCAGTACTTC
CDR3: CASSGVGLSYEQYF

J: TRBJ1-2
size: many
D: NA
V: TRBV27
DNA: TGTGCCAGCAGTCCAGGTTGGGCTCTAAACTATGGCTACACCTTC
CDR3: CASSPGWALNYGYTF

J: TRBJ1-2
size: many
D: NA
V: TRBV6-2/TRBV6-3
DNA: TGTGCCAGCAGGGAGGACGAGAGGGGCTACACCTTC
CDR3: CASREDERGYTF

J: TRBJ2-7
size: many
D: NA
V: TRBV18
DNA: TGTGCCAGCTCACCCGGCTACCTAGGAAACGAGCAGTACTTC
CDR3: CASSPGYLGNEQYF

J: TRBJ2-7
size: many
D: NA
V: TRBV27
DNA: TGTGCCAGCAATCCCTACGAGCAGTACTTC
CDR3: CASNPYEQYF

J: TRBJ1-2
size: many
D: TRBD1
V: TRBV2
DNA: TGTGCCAGCAGGGCTACAGGGGCGGTTGGCTACACCTTC
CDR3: CASRATGAVGYTF

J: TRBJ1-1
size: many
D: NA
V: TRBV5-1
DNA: TGCGCCAGCAGTGAGGGGGACTTGCGAGGGGGAACTGAAGCTTTCTTT
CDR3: CASSEGDLRGGTEAFF

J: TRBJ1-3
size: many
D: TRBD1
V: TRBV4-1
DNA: TGCGCCAGCAGCCAAGGGGACAGGCGAATACCGATATCTGGAAACACCATATATTTT
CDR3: CASSQGDRRIPISGNTIYF

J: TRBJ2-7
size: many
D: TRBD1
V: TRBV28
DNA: TGTGCCGCCAGCAGGGGGCGAATCGAGCAGTACTTC
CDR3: CAASRGRIEQYF

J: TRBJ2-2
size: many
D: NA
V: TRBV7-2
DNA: TGTGCCAGCAGCTTGAGCGGTTCGAACACCGGGGAGCTGTTTTTT
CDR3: CASSLSGSNTGELFF

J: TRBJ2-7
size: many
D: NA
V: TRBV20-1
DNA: TGCAGTGCTAGAGAGTCAGGGGTTCGATCCTACGAGCAGTACTTC
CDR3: CSARESGVRSYEQYF

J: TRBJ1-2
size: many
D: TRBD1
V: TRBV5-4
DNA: TGTGCCAGCAGCTTTGTTACCGGGACAGGCCCTCTGGGCTACACCTTC
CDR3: CASSFVTGTGPLGYTF

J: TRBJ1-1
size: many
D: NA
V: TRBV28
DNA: TGTGCCAGCAGTCCTCCTAAGGTCCCGGTGAACACTGAAGCTTTCTTT
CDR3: CASSPPKVPVNTEAFF

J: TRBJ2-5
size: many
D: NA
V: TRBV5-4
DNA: TGTGCCAGCAGCTTGGAAGGGGACCAAGAGACCCAGTACTTC
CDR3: CASSLEGDQETQYF

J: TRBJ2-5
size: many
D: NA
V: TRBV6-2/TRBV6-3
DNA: TGTGCCAGCAGTTACGGGGCTAGACCCGAGCAAGAGACCCAGTACTTC
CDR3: CASSYGARPEQETQYF

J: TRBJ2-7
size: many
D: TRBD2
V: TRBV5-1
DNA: TGCGCCAGCAGCTTGGGCTCCCTGGGACTAGCAGTCTACGAGCAGTACTTC
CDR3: CASSLGSLGLAVYEQYF

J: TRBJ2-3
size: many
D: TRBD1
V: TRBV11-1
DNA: TGTGCCAGCAGCTTAGAGGGGGCTGGGACAGATACGCAGTATTTT
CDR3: CASSLEGAGTDTQYF

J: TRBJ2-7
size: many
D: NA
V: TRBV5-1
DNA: TGCGCCAGCAGCACGAACGGGTACGAGCAGTACTTC
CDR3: CASSTNGYEQYF

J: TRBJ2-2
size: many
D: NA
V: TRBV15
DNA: TGTGCCACCAGCAGCCCGGGACCGATCACCGGGGAGCTGTTTTTT
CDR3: CATSSPGPITGELFF

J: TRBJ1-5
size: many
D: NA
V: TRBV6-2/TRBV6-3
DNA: TGTGCCAGCAGTTACCCGGGGTTCCCCAATCAGCCCCAGCATTTT
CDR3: CASSYPGFPNQPQHF

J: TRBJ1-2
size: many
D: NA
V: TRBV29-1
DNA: TGCAGCGCAAACACAGGTTACTATGGCTACACCTTC
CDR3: CSANTGYYGYTF

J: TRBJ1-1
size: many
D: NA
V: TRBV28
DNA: TGTGCCAGCATCCCCACCACCCCGGACAGCCGTGAAGCTTTCTTT
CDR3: CASIPTTPDSREAFF

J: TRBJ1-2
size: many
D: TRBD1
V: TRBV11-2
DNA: TGTGCCAGCAGCTTTTCCCTGGCAGGGGGTTATGGCTACACCTTC
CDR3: CASSFSLAGGYGYTF

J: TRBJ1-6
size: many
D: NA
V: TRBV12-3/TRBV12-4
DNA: TGTGCCAGCAGTTTATATCTCTCTTATAATTCACCCCTCCACTTT
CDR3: CASSLYLSYNSPLHF